Below, 11 T cell receptor beta chains from the same sample are listed, as sequenced in a study of control samples from healthy donors and cancer patients. Libraries were prepared by immunoSEQ multiplex PCR; TCRdb keeps only in-frame clonotypes and omits some of them. Among 120,000 to 150,000 clones listed, roughly 89% were seen once. The sample comprised blood. Receptor source: a man aged 30 to 45 in good health.

The chain uses TRBV12-3 or TRBV12-4 and TRBJ2-7, with D unclear. CDR3 size: 11 residues. V gave up 5 bases and J gave up 0 bases, with 2 bases separating them. CDR3 residues: CASSISYEQYF. DNA of the CDR3: TGTGCCAGCAGTATCTCCTACGAGCAGTACTTC.

This clone has only a few counts. This chain uses TRBV7-8 with TRBJ2-1; 7 nucleotides line up with TRBD2. V trimming: 5 bases; J trimming: 2 bases; junction bases outside the gene matches: 6. The CDR3 contains 15 residues. Germline lookup yields CDR1 SGHVS and CDR2 FQNEAQ. The CDR3 DNA is TGTGCCAGCAGCGCCCCTAGCGGCCCCTACAATGAGCAGTTCTTC. This gives the protein CASSAPSGPYNEQFF.

The chain couples TRBV7-5 to TRBJ1-2; the table's D gene call, TRBD1, was not cross checked with the DNA. TRBV7-5 is shown as a pseudogene. The CDR3 is 17 residues long. The CDR3 bases are TGTGCCAGAAGCAACCGGGACAGGGGGCTGTATATGTTGGGCTACACCTTC. Amino acid sequence: CARSNRDRGLYMLGYTF.

V and J are TRBV5-5 and TRBJ1-4; D unresolved. Germline V gives CDR1 SGHKS, CDR2 YYEKEE (reference sequence). The CDR3 has 15 residues. V dropped 3 bases and J dropped 4 bases, with 13 bases sitting between them. The DNA for the CDR3 is TGTGCCAGCAGCTCAAGGGCAGGTAGTAATGAAAAACTGTTTTTT. Its protein is CASSSRAGSNEKLFF.

V usage is TRBV9 and J usage is TRBJ2-1; tentative D call: TRBD1 (5 bases). Germline V gene data show CDR1 as SGDLS and CDR2 as YYNGEE. V was shortened by 0 bases and J by 8 bases, with 12 bases between the two germline ends. The CDR3 runs to 14 residues. The CDR3, as DNA: TGTGCCAGCAGCGTAGACCCCGCAGGGTATGAGCAGTTCTTC. Translation gives CASSVDPAGYEQFF.

The chain uses TRBV7-2 and TRBJ1-3, with no clear D. This CDR3 is built from 15 residues. The V end lost 1 base, the J end lost 4 bases, and 11 bases lay between the germline ends. The germline V gene encodes CDR1 SGHTA and CDR2 FQGNSA. The CDR3 DNA reads TGTGCCAGCAGCTTAGGCAGAGCATTCGGAAACACCATATATTTT. It codes for CASSLGRAFGNTIYF.

The chain uses TRBV25-1 and TRBJ2-7, with D tentatively TRBD2 (5 bases). The CDR3 covers 12 residues. Trimming took off 3 bases at V and 5 bases at J, with 8 bases between the two ends. Germline-derived CDR1 and CDR2 are MGHDK and SYGVNS. In nucleotides, the CDR3 is TGTGCCAGCAGTGAGGGGAGTGACGAGCAGTACTTC. Amino acids: CASSEGSDEQYF.

V gene TRBV6-2 or TRBV6-3 combines with J gene TRBJ1-1; the D gene is possibly TRBD1 (5 bases). Germline CDR1 MNHEY, CDR2 SVGEGT. Deletions cut 2 bases from V and 1 base from J, with 23 bases between. There are 19 residues in the CDR3. CDR3 DNA: TGTGCCAGCAGTTACGACCCCGAATTACGGGGGGAGAAGAACACTGAAGCTTTCTTT. Its protein is CASSYDPELRGEKNTEAFF.

V usage is TRBV5-1 and J usage is TRBJ2-3, with TRBD1 matching over 8 bases. The junction had 11 bases not matched to a gene; V was cut back by 4 bases and J by 4 bases. Germline CDR1 and CDR2: SGHRS and YFSETQ. This CDR3 region has 16 residues. CDR3 sequence: CASSKTLDRDADTQYF. CDR3 coding DNA: TGCGCCAGCAGCAAAACATTGGACAGGGATGCAGATACGCAGTATTTT. Full variable domain (rest looked up from reference TRBV5-1 and TRBJ2-3): KAGVTQTPRYLIKTRGQQVTLSCSPISGHRSVSWYQQTPGQGLQFLFEYFSETQRNKGNFPGRFSGRQFSNSRSEMNVSTLELGDSALYLCASSKTLDRDADTQYFGPGTRLTVL.

This chain links TRBV24-1 with TRBJ2-2; 7 bases agree with TRBD2. Germline V lookup: CDR1 KGHDR, CDR2 SFDVKD. The CDR3 length is 14 residues. J gave up 4 bases and V 5 bases, and 3 bases lay outside the gene matches. CDR3 coding DNA: TGTGCCACCAGTGTCACGGGAGGCACCGGGGAGCTGTTTTTT. Protein sequence: CATSVTGGTGELFF.

The rearrangement links TRBV4-2 to TRBJ2-7, with D tentatively TRBD1 (6 bases). The germline gives CDR1 LGHNA, CDR2 YNFKEQ. Trimming cost V 4 bases and J 2 bases, with 12 bases left between them. This CDR3 is built from 14 residues. CDR3 loop: CASSREDSTYEQYF. The CDR3, as DNA: TGTGCCAGCAGCCGAGAGGACAGCACCTACGAGCAGTACTTC.